The rows below give T cell receptor beta chains drawn from one sample of a study of T-cell reconstitution after alpha-beta-depleted transplantation in children. One entry per CDR3 protein results from TCRdb running MiXCR on the PCR reads. The sample consists of 600,000 or so distinct CDR3 sequences, more than 20% of them appearing once. The starting material was PBMCs, mostly from graft donor cells, obtained 360 days after TCRalphabeta/CD19-depleted stem cell transplant. The origin of the receptors is a boy in the first two years of life who had a stem cell transplant for acute myeloid leukemia, so the T cells may come from the graft donor. Both conserved end residues are part of each CDR3. Fields, in order: V gene, J gene, D gene, clone size, CDR3 protein, CDR3 DNA. A D gene is named only where the DNA matches it firmly. Clone size is stated in some rows and not others, as once, few, many or a class when expanded.

>TRBV24-1|TRBJ2-2|NA|few
CATSEKYPVTGYTGELFF
TGTGCCACCAGTGAAAAATATCCCGTTACAGGGTACACCGGGGAGCTGTTTTTT
>TRBV28|TRBJ1-6|NA|NA
CASSLSPRGQGPLHF
TGTGCCAGCAGTTTAAGCCCTAGGGGCCAGGGACCCCTCCACTTT
>TRBV11-2|TRBJ2-4|NA|few
CASSSDIQYF
TGTGCCAGTAGCTCGGACATTCAGTACTTC
>TRBV7-2|TRBJ1-2|TRBD1|many
CASSSTGRANYGYTF
TGTGCCAGCAGCTCGACAGGGCGCGCTAACTATGGCTACACCTTC
>TRBV10-3|TRBJ2-2|NA|NA
CATSTREPNTGELFF
TGTGCCACCTCCACCAGGGAACCGAACACCGGGGAGCTGTTTTTT
>TRBV20-1|TRBJ2-1|NA|NA
CSARDPNRRGYNEQFF
TGCAGTGCTAGAGATCCCAACAGGCGCGGCTACAATGAGCAGTTCTTC
>TRBV5-1|TRBJ2-6|NA|NA
CASSLMGLSLSGANVLTF
TGCGCCAGCAGCTTGATGGGGTTGTCACTCTCTGGGGCCAACGTCCTGACTTTC
>TRBV7-2|TRBJ2-5|NA|many
CASSSHGVPETQYF
TGTGCCAGCAGCTCCCATGGGGTCCCAGAGACCCAGTACTTC
>TRBV6-1|TRBJ2-6|NA|few
CATGGSHSGANVLTF
TGTGCAACGGGGGGCTCCCACTCTGGGGCCAACGTCCTGACTTTC
>TRBV7-2|TRBJ2-3|NA|NA
CASSFVAGNTDTQYF
TGTGCCAGCAGCTTCGTAGCCGGGAACACAGATACGCAGTATTTT
>TRBV7-2|TRBJ2-7|NA|NA
CASSLARHEQYF
TGTGCCAGCAGCTTAGCTCGGCACGAGCAGTACTTC
>TRBV6-2/TRBV6-3|TRBJ2-5|NA|NA
CASSYWAWGRETQYF
TGTGCCAGCAGTTACTGGGCCTGGGGGAGGGAGACCCAGTACTTC
>TRBV29-1|TRBJ2-1|TRBD1|few
CSVVGTGGLNEQFF
TGCAGCGTTGTGGGGACAGGGGGTTTGAATGAGCAGTTCTTC
>TRBV20-1|TRBJ1-5|TRBD1|NA
CSAPRTGDTQPQHF
TGCAGTGCCCCTCGGACAGGGGACACTCAGCCCCAGCATTTT
>TRBV7-2|TRBJ2-5|TRBD1|NA
CASSLVGDRAETQYF
TGTGCCAGCAGCTTAGTAGGGGACAGGGCGGAGACCCAGTACTTC
>TRBV29-1|TRBJ1-2|NA|many
CSVAHRGGHYGYTF
TGCAGCGTTGCCCACCGGGGGGGCCACTATGGCTACACCTTC
>TRBV12-3/TRBV12-4|TRBJ2-1|NA|NA
CASSFGRGEQFF
TGTGCCAGCAGTTTTGGTAGGGGTGAGCAGTTCTTC
>TRBV20-1|TRBJ2-5|NA|NA
CSARMRGETQYF
TGCAGTGCTAGAATGAGAGGGGAGACCCAGTACTTC
>TRBV24-1|TRBJ2-7|TRBD1|NA
CATSVARGLHEQYF
TGTGCCACCTCAGTAGCCAGGGGGCTTCACGAGCAGTACTTC
>TRBV6-5|TRBJ2-4|NA|NA
CASSWGDGTKNIQYF
TGTGCCAGCAGTTGGGGGGACGGTACCAAAAACATTCAGTACTTC
>TRBV7-6|TRBJ2-5|NA|NA
CASSSRLDTKGGQYF
TGTGCCAGCAGCTCCCGACTAGACACGAAGGGGGGGCAGTACTTC
>TRBV28|TRBJ2-7|TRBD1|once
CASGPLGDREGSGF
TGTGCCAGCGGCCCCCTTGGGGACAGGGAGGGGAGCGGTTTC
>TRBV11-2|TRBJ2-3|NA|many
CASSLDWDSTDTQYF
TGTGCCAGCAGCTTAGACTGGGACAGCACAGATACGCAGTATTTT
>TRBV12-3/TRBV12-4|TRBJ1-4|NA|NA
CASSFWGGGGDNEKLFF
TGTGCCAGCAGTTTCTGGGGCGGAGGGGGAGATAATGAAAAACTGTTTTTT
>TRBV20-1|TRBJ2-1|TRBD2|NA
CSAQRLAGAYNEQFF
TGCAGTGCTCAGCGACTAGCGGGGGCCTACAATGAGCAGTTCTTC
>TRBV12-3/TRBV12-4|TRBJ2-3|NA|many
CASSLGPSGGTDTQYF
TGTGCCAGCAGTTTGGGGCCGTCGGGGGGCACAGATACGCAGTATTTT
>TRBV29-1|TRBJ2-1|NA|many
CSVEKGSSNEQFF
TGCAGCGTTGAAAAGGGTTCGAGTAATGAGCAGTTCTTC
>TRBV20-1|TRBJ1-6|NA|NA
CSARDGGRGVSPLHF
TGCAGTGCTAGAGATGGAGGCAGAGGAGTTTCACCCCTCCACTTT
>TRBV6-5|TRBJ1-1|NA|many
CASSYKSPGIAVLNTEAFF
TGTGCCAGCAGTTACAAATCGCCAGGGATCGCAGTGCTGAACACTGAAGCTTTCTTT
>TRBV5-1|TRBJ2-5|NA|NA
CASNLGSQGETQYF
TGCGCCAGCAATTTGGGCAGTCAAGGGGAGACCCAGTACTTC
>TRBV30|TRBJ2-5|NA|many
CAWSTGYQETQYF
TGTGCCTGGAGTACCGGATACCAAGAGACCCAGTACTTC
>TRBV5-1|TRBJ2-1|TRBD2|many
CASSLGAGGPSSYNEQFF
TGCGCCAGCAGCTTGGGAGCGGGGGGCCCGAGCTCCTACAATGAGCAGTTCTTC
>TRBV5-1|TRBJ2-1|NA|many
CASSRRGAEQFF
TGCGCCAGCAGCCGAAGGGGTGCTGAGCAGTTCTTC
>TRBV29-1|TRBJ1-4|NA|many
CSVVAEKLFF
TGCAGCGTTGTGGCTGAAAAACTGTTTTTT
>TRBV29-1|TRBJ2-5|NA|many
CSVGEGGNQETQYF
TGCAGCGTTGGTGAAGGGGGTAACCAAGAGACCCAGTACTTC
>TRBV29-1|TRBJ2-1|TRBD2|NA
CSVEGLAGGNEQFF
TGCAGCGTTGAAGGACTAGCGGGGGGGAATGAGCAGTTCTTC
>TRBV29-1|TRBJ2-3|NA|NA
CSVGRYGVRDTQYF
TGCAGCGTTGGAAGGTACGGGGTTAGAGATACGCAGTATTTT
>TRBV12-3/TRBV12-4|TRBJ2-3|TRBD2|NA
CASSLGLAEVTQYF
TGTGCCAGCAGTTTAGGACTAGCGGAGGTAACGCAGTATTTT
>TRBV4-2|TRBJ1-4|NA|NA
CASSTGTPNEKLFF
TGTGCCAGCAGTACCGGGACTCCTAATGAAAAACTGTTTTTT
>TRBV29-1|TRBJ2-3|NA|NA
CSGQPTTDTQYF
TGCAGCGGACAGCCCACTACAGATACGCAGTATTTT
>TRBV6-2/TRBV6-3|TRBJ2-7|NA|many
CASSSYLGEQYF
TGTGCCAGCAGTTCCTACCTCGGGGAGCAGTACTTC
>TRBV7-2|TRBJ2-7|NA|few
CASSLVKGNYEQYF
TGTGCCAGCAGCTTAGTGAAGGGAAACTACGAGCAGTACTTC
>TRBV5-1|TRBJ2-1|NA|NA
CASSFSREGPDNEQFF
TGCGCCAGCAGCTTTAGCAGGGAAGGACCCGACAATGAGCAGTTCTTC
>TRBV20-1|TRBJ2-1|TRBD1|NA
CSAGGTGWLNEQFF
TGCAGTGCAGGGGGGACAGGGTGGCTCAATGAGCAGTTCTTC
>TRBV3-1|TRBJ1-1|NA|NA
CASSLWGQNTEAFF
TGTGCCAGCAGCCTTTGGGGCCAGAACACTGAAGCTTTCTTT
>TRBV7-9|TRBJ2-1|TRBD1|NA
CASSLDRGYEQFF
TGTGCCAGCAGCCTAGACAGGGGATATGAGCAGTTCTTC
>TRBV20-1|TRBJ2-5|NA|NA
CSALDFMLDETQYF
TGCAGTGCTTTGGATTTTATGCTTGATGAGACCCAGTACTTC
>TRBV2|TRBJ1-1|NA|NA
CASSGGNTIGAFF
TGTGCCAGCAGTGGGGGAAATACAATTGGAGCTTTCTTT
>TRBV5-6|TRBJ1-3|NA|once
CASSAGTVGNTIYF
TGTGCCAGCAGCGCGGGGACGGTCGGAAACACCATATATTTT
>TRBV29-1|TRBJ2-2|NA|many
CSVLFTTLNTGELFF
TGCAGCGTGCTCTTCACAACCCTGAACACCGGGGAGCTGTTTTTT
>TRBV12-3/TRBV12-4|TRBJ1-6|NA|NA
CASSLRVDNSPLHF
TGTGCCAGCAGTTTAAGGGTAGATAATTCACCCCTCCACTTT
>TRBV4-3|TRBJ2-1|NA|many
CASSLVSSSYNEQFF
TGCGCCAGCAGCCTTGTTTCAAGCTCCTACAATGAGCAGTTCTTC
>TRBV2|TRBJ1-5|NA|NA
CASSEQQTYQPQHF
TGTGCCAGCAGTGAACAACAGACATATCAGCCCCAGCATTTT